The clone carrying this T cell receptor beta chain was observed a single time. The antigen remains undetermined. TCRdb keeps only in-frame clones here, not all; method: immunoSEQ multiplex PCR. The data show some 80,000 clones, with about nine tenths seen just once and more than 8.5% held by the top ten. This sample was included in a study of T cell responses to AZD1222 COVID-19 vaccine. Study-wide findings and caveats: Only six or seven AZD1222 recipients tested seropositive at baseline. Repertoire collection took place solely once the T cell response had peaked. Spike-specific TCR depth and breadth grew after two AZD1222 doses.

The germline V gene encodes CDR1 MDHEN and CDR2 SYDVKM. The ends lost 3 bases at V and 3 bases at J; junction bases unmatched: 9. The CDR3 extends over 16 amino acids. The sequencing here drew on peripheral blood, taken 28 days after the second dose of the MenACWY control vaccine. This receptor was obtained from an adult who received the MenACWY meningococcal vaccine as a control. The chain combines TRBV28 with TRBJ2-7, with TRBD1 identical over 9 bases. The CDR3: CASSFQNRQGDYEQYF. In nucleotides, the CDR3 is TGTGCCAGCAGTTTCCAAAATCGACAGGGGGACTACGAGCAGTACTTC.